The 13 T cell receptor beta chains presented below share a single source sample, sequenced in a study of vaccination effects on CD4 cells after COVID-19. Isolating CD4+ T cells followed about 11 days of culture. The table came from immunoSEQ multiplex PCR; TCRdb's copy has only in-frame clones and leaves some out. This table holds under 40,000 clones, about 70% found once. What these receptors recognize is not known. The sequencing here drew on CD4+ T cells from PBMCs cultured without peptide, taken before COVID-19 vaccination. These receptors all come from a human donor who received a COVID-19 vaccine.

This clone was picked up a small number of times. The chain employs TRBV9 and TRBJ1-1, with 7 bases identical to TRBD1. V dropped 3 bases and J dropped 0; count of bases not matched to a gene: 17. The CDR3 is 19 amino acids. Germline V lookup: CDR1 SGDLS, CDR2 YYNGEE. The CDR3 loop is CASSAVGQGRQGMNTEAFF. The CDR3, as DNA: TGTGCCAGCAGCGCCGTAGGCCAGGGACGACAGGGCATGAACACTGAAGCTTTCTTT.

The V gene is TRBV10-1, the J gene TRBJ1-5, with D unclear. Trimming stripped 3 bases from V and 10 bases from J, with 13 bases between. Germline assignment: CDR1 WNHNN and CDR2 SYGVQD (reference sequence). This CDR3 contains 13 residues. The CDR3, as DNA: TGCGCCAGCAGTGATGGACCACCTGGCCCCCAGCATTTT. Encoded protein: CASSDGPPGPQHF.

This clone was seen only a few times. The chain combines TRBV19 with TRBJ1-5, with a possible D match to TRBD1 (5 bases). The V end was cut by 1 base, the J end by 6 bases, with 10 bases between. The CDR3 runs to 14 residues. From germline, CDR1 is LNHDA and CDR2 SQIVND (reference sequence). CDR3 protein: CASSIGGTRQPQHF. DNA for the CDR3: TGTGCCAGTAGTATAGGGGGGACGCGTCAGCCCCAGCATTTT.

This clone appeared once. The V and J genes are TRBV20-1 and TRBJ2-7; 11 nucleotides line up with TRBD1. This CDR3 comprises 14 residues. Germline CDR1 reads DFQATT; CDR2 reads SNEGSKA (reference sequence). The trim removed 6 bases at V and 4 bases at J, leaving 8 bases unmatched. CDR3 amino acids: CSASMGQGDYEQYF. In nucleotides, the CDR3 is TGCAGTGCGAGTATGGGACAGGGGGATTACGAGCAGTACTTC.

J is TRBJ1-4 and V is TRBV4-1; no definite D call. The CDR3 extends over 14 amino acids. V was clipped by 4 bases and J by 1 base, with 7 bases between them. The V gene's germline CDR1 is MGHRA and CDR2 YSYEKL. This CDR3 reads CASSRTETNEKLFF. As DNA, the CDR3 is TGCGCCAGCAGCCGTACCGAAACTAATGAAAAACTGTTTTTT.

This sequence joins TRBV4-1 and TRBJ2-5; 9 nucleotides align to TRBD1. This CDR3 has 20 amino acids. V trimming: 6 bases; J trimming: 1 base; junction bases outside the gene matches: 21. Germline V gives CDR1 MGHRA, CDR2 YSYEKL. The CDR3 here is CASRRDKVGTGLWGQETQYF. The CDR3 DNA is TGCGCCAGCAGGCGAGACAAGGTAGGGACAGGGCTTTGGGGCCAAGAGACCCAGTACTTC.

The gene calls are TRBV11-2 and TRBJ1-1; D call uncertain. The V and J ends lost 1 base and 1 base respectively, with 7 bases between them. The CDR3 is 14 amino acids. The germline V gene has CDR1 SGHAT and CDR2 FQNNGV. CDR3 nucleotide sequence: TGTGCCAGCAGCTTAGTTTCTGGGAACACTGAAGCTTTCTTT. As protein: CASSLVSGNTEAFF.

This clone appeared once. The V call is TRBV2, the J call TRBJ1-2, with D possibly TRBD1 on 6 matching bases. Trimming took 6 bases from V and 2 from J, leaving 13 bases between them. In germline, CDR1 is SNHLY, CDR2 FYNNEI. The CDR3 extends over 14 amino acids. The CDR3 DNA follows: TGTGCCAGCAGAGGGGGGAGGGGCAACTATGGCTACACCTTC. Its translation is CASRGGRGNYGYTF.

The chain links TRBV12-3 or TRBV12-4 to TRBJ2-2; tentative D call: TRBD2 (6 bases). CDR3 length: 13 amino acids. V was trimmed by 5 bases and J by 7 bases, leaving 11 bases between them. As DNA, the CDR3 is TGTGCCAGCAGTCAGCGGGCGAACGGGGAGCTGTTTTTT. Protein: CASSQRANGELFF.

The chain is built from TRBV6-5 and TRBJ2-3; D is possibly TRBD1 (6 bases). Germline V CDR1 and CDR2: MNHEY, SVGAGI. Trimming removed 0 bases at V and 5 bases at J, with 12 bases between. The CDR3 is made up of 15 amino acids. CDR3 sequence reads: CASSYSFRGGDTQYF. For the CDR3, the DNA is TGTGCCAGCAGTTACTCCTTCAGGGGTGGAGATACGCAGTATTTT.

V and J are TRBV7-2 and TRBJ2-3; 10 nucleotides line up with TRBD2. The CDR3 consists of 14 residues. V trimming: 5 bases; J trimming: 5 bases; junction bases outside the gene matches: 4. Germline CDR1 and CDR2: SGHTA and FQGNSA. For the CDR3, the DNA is TGTGCCAGCAGCCCTAGCGGGGGCGTAGATACGCAGTATTTT. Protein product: CASSPSGGVDTQYF.

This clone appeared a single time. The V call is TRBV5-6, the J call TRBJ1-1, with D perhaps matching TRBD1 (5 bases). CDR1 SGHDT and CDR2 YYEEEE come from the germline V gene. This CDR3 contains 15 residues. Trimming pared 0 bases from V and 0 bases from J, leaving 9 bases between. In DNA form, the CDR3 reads TGTGCCAGCAGCTTGGTAGGGACGGTGAACACTGAAGCTTTCTTT. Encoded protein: CASSLVGTVNTEAFF.

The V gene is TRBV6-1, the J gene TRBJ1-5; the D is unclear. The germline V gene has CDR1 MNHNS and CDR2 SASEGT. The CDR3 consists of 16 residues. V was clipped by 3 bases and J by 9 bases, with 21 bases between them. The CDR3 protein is CASSDEAGPLPRPQHF. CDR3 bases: TGTGCCAGCAGTGATGAGGCGGGTCCCCTTCCCCGGCCCCAGCATTTT.